Ten or more counts support the clone carrying this T cell receptor beta chain. Some clones are missing from TCRdb's copy, which holds only in-frame ones; the method was immunoSEQ multiplex PCR. The sample shows approximately 420,000 clones, around 85% of them seen only once. This sample's treatment: around 19 received Ad26.COV2.S at low or high dose, single or two shots; about 5 received placebo; per-sample allocation not given. Specimens were obtained on day 63 following the first vaccine or placebo injection. At a Boston site, the person donating was an adult of 18-55 years. The sample comes from a study of Ad26.COV2.S vaccination and SARS-CoV-2 variants. Turning to the study itself: Into the muscle, Ad26.COV2.S was dosed once or twice, 56 days apart.

This CDR3 region has 15 residues. V lost 0 bases, J lost 4 bases, and 10 bases lay in between. The germline gives CDR1 SGHAT, CDR2 FQNNGV. The chain recombines TRBV11-2 with TRBJ1-5; possible D gene TRBD1, 5 bases. This TCR was sampled from a person aged 18 to 59 who received the Ad26.COV2.S COVID-19 vaccine or a placebo. The sequenced sample was peripheral blood, obtained in a trial of Ad26.COV2.S vaccine versus placebo. The DNA of the CDR3 is TGTGCCAGCAGCTTAGATGTAGGGGCTAATCAGCCCCAGCATTTT. This encodes CASSLDVGANQPQHF.